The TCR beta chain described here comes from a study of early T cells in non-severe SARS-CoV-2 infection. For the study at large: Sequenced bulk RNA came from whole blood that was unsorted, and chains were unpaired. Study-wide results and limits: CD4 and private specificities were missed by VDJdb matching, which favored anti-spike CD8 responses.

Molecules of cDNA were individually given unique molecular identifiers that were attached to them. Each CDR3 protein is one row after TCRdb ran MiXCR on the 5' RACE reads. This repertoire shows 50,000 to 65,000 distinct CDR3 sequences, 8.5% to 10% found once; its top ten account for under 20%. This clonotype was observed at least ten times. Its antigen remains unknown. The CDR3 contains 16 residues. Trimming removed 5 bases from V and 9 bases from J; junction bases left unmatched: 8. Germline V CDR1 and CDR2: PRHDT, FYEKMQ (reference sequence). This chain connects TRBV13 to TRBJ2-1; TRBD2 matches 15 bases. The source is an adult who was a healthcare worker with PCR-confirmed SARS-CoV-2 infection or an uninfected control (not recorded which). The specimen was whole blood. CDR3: CASSLGLAGGPGEQFF. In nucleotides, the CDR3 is TGTGCCAGCAGCCTCGGACTAGCGGGAGGGCCGGGTGAGCAGTTCTTC. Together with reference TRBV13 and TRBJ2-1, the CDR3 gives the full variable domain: AAGVIQSPRHLIKEKRETATLKCYPIPRHDTVYWYQQGPGQDPQFLISFYEKMQSDKGSIPDRFSAQQFSDYHSELNMSSLELGDSALYFCASSLGLAGGPGEQFFGPGTRLTVL.